This section outlines one TCR beta chain sequence together with its context. There is no known antigen for this receptor. Base qualities are missing; no much larger clone stands one base away. TCRbeta CDR3 regions were amplified from genomic DNA using the immunoSEQ Assay, a bias-controlled multiplex PCR. Turning to the authors' computational methods: The number of nucleated cells in each sample was estimated from the amplification of reference gene primers within the assay. To quantify the absolute abundance of each unique TCRbeta CDR3 rearrangement, sequence reads were collapsed and filtered. For each sample, productive Simpson clonality was calculated as the square root of Simpson's diversity index over productive rearrangements. Imported from immuneACCESS, the table was reduced by TCRdb to in-frame sequences with V and J called. These copies leave out some clones; in studies compared against another copy, an unresolved V gene accounts for under half, and the cause of the remainder is not known. V, J and clone size are taken as reported in that table, and D and trimming were inferred from the DNA itself. The table for this sample lists under 250,000 clones; roughly 84% of them were counted only once. The ten largest make up about 18% of the sample.

CDR1 LNHDA and CDR2 SQIVND are derived from the germline V gene (reference sequence). Counted from cysteine to phenylalanine, this CDR3 has 14 amino acids. Only CDR3 DNA is held: 42 bases, read in frame from base 1. V and J are trimmed by 7 bases and 2 bases, and the gene matches miss 5 bases of the junction. This specimen comes from a study of blood T cell repertoires in COVID-19 (dated by TCRdb to about 2020). About the investigation overall: Samples covering the acute and convalescent phases of COVID-19 were provided by collaborators in the United States, Italy and Spain. Where available, HLA class I and class II types were taken from metadata supplied by the sample provider and were not determined by assay-based typing. The material from the prospective study consisted of cDNA or gDNA derived from T cells, B-cell-depleted T cells, or PBMCs. A de-identified subject ID, COVID-19 status, age in years and sex were almost always included in the sample metadata. Subjects who had been exposed to COVID-19, were actively infected with it, or had recovered from it provided the deeply sampled blood TCRbeta repertoires that made up the dataset. Samples came from the ongoing ImmuneRACE study (first 160 participants) plus 1,254 subjects from 6 global collaborators. A freely available public database, intended as a resource for researchers studying the immune response to SARS-CoV-2, is where the repertoires were released.

General findings and caveats noted by the study authors: The amount of clinical and demographic metadata varied by source and participant and was provided uncurated.

At one collaborating source in Seattle, patients were enrolled during active infection and were followed longitudinally through the course of disease. Collaborating institutions collected whole blood in K2EDTA tubes following their own protocols. For TCRbeta analysis, collaborators shipped samples in one of three forms: frozen whole blood, isolated PBMCs, or DNA extracted from either of those sample types. This receptor was taken from a man aged 45-65 years with COVID-19, enrolled during active disease. The sample was peripheral blood. The V and J segments used are TRBV19 and TRBJ1-2; TRBD1 agrees with 9 junctional bases. The CDR3 protein: CASTPGTGNYGYTF. The sequenced DNA is TGTGCCAGTACACCCGGGACAGGGAACTATGGCTACACCTTC.